This TCR beta chain was profiled in a study of T-cell memory formation after mild COVID-19. Study as a whole: TCR clusters showed largely donor specificity.

TCRdb re-derived calls from the 5' RACE reads in MiXCR, one entry per CDR3 protein. The data contain approximately 580,000 distinct CDR3 sequences, about a fifth of them seen just once; the ten biggest clones take up 12%. The CDR3 runs 13 residues. Looked up from germline, CDR1 is KGHDR and CDR2 is SFDVKD. The V end lost 8 bases, the J end lost 4 bases, and 11 bases lay between the germline ends. The sequencing input was PBMCs or a T cell subset sorted from them (not recorded which). This TCR came from an adult woman who had mild COVID-19 (a few samples of this study predate the infection). Cell type and time point are not known. V usage is TRBV24-1 and J usage is TRBJ1-5; D may be TRBD1 (6 bases). The CDR3 sequence: CATTGTRNQPQHF. CDR3 nucleotides: TGTGCCACCACCGGGACAAGGAATCAGCCCCAGCATTTT.